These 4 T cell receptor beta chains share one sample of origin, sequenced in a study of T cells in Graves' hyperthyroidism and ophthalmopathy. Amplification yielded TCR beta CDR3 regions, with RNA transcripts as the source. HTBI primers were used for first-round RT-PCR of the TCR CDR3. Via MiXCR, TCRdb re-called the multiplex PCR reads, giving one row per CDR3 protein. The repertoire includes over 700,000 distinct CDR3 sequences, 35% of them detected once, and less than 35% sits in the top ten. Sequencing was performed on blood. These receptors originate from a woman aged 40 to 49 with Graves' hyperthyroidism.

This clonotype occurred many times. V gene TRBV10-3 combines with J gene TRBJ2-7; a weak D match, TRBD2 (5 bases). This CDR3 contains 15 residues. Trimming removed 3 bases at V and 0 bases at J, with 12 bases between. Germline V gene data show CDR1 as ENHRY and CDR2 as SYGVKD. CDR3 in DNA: TGTGCCATCAGTGATGTCGGGGAAAGCTCCTACGAGCAGTACTTC. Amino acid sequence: CAISDVGESSYEQYF.

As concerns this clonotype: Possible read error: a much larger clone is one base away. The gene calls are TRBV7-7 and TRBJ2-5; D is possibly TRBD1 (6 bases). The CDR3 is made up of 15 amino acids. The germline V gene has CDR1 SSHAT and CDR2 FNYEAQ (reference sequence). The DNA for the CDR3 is TGTGCTAGCAGCTTAGTGGGGGCAGATCAAGGGACCCAGTACTTC. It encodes CASSLVGADQGTQYF.

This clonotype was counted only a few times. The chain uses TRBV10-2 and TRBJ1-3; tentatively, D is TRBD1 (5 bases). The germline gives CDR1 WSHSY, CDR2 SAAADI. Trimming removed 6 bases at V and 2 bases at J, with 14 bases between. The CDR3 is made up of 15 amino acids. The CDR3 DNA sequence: TGCGCCAGCAGGGGCCAAAACAGGACTGGAAACACCATATATTTT. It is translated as CASRGQNRTGNTIYF.

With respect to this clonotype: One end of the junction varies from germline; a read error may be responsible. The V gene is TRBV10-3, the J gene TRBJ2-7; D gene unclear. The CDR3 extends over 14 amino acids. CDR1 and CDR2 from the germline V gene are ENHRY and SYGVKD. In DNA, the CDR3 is TGTGCCAGCAGTTCCCGCCTCCCTCCACGCGAGCAGTACTTC. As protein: CASSSRLPPREQYF.